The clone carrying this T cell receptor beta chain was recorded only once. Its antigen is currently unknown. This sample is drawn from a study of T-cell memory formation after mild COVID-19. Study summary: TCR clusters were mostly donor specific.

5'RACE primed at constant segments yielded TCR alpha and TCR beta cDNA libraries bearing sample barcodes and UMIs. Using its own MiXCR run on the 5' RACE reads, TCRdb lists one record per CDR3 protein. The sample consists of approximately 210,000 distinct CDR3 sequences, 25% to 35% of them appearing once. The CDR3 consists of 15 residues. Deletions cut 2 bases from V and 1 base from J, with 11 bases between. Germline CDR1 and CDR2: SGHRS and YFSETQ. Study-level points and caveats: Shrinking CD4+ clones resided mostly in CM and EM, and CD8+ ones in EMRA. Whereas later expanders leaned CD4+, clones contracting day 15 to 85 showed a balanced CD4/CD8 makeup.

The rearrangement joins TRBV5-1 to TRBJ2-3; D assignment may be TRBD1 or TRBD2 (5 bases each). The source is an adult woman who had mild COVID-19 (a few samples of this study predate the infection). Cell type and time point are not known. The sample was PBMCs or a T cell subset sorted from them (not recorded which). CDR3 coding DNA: TGCGCCAGCAGCTTCGGGCAGGGAGGCACAGATACGCAGTATTTT. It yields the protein CASSFGQGGTDTQYF.